The rows below give T cell receptor beta chains drawn from one sample of a study of shared clonotypes between healthy human individuals. The method was immunoSEQ multiplex PCR; TCRdb's version includes in-frame clones alone and lacks a portion of them. The repertoire holds around 700,000 clones, with about 91% as singletons. The sequencing input was naive CD8+ T cells sorted from blood. Receptor source: a man aged 30 to 45 in good health. Both conserved end residues are part of each CDR3. The order of the fields is V gene, D gene, J gene, clone size, CDR3 protein, CDR3 DNA. The D gene is left open where the match is weak. The listing skips clone size in some rows; elsewhere it reads once, few, many or a size class.

V gene: TRBV11-3; D gene: TRBD1; J gene: TRBJ1-3; clone size: .; CDR3 protein: CASSLPGTGCWLDSGNTIYF; CDR3 DNA: TGTGCCAGCAGCTTACCCGGGACAGGGTGTTGGTTGGACTCTGGAAACACCATATATTTT
V gene: TRBV4-3; D gene: .; J gene: TRBJ1-2; clone size: .; CDR3 protein: CASSQTISNDRTDGYTF; CDR3 DNA: TGCGCCAGCAGCCAAACAATCTCTAACGACAGGACAGATGGCTACACCTTC
V gene: TRBV11-3; D gene: .; J gene: TRBJ2-1; clone size: .; CDR3 protein: CASSSRANSYNEQFF; CDR3 DNA: TGTGCCAGCAGTTCCCGAGCTAACTCCTACAATGAGCAGTTCTTC
V gene: TRBV14; D gene: .; J gene: TRBJ2-7; clone size: .; CDR3 protein: CASSQQGTSYEQYF; CDR3 DNA: TGTGCCAGCAGCCAACAGGGGACATCCTACGAGCAGTACTTC
V gene: TRBV6-5; D gene: TRBD1; J gene: TRBJ2-7; clone size: many; CDR3 protein: CASSSQGAYEQYF; CDR3 DNA: TGTGCCAGCAGTTCGCAGGGGGCCTACGAGCAGTACTTC
V gene: TRBV11-2; D gene: .; J gene: TRBJ2-3; clone size: .; CDR3 protein: CASSGGLLAPGDTQYF; CDR3 DNA: TGTGCCAGCAGCGGGGGATTATTAGCACCCGGAGATACGCAGTATTTT
V gene: TRBV27; D gene: .; J gene: TRBJ2-7; clone size: once; CDR3 protein: CASSFGHESYEQYF; CDR3 DNA: TGTGCCAGCAGTTTCGGGCACGAATCCTACGAGCAGTACTTC
V gene: TRBV6-6; D gene: .; J gene: TRBJ1-1; clone size: .; CDR3 protein: CASSLLNTEAFF; CDR3 DNA: TGTGCCAGCAGCCTTCTGAACACTGAAGCTTTCTTT
V gene: TRBV4-3; D gene: .; J gene: TRBJ2-1; clone size: .; CDR3 protein: CASSQGAYNEQFF; CDR3 DNA: TGCGCCAGCAGCCAAGGGGCCTACAATGAGCAGTTCTTC
V gene: TRBV27; D gene: .; J gene: TRBJ2-5; clone size: .; CDR3 protein: CASSLSWIGTQYF; CDR3 DNA: TGTGCCAGCAGTTTAAGTTGGATCGGCACCCAGTACTTC
V gene: TRBV19; D gene: .; J gene: TRBJ2-2; clone size: few; CDR3 protein: CASSFYSGELFF; CDR3 DNA: TGTGCCAGTAGTTTCTATTCCGGGGAGCTGTTTTTT
V gene: TRBV10-3; D gene: .; J gene: TRBJ2-7; clone size: .; CDR3 protein: CAISGQDSRPYEQYF; CDR3 DNA: TGTGCCATCAGTGGACAGGACAGCAGACCCTACGAGCAGTACTTC
V gene: TRBV15; D gene: .; J gene: TRBJ1-2; clone size: .; CDR3 protein: CATSREGTETAYGYTF; CDR3 DNA: TGTGCCACCAGCAGAGAAGGTACAGAGACGGCTTATGGCTACACCTTC
V gene: TRBV9; D gene: .; J gene: TRBJ2-3; clone size: .; CDR3 protein: CASSAWDGRDTQYF; CDR3 DNA: TGTGCCAGCAGCGCCTGGGACGGTCGGGATACGCAGTATTTT
V gene: TRBV9; D gene: .; J gene: TRBJ1-2; clone size: .; CDR3 protein: CASSTERGVGYTF; CDR3 DNA: TGTGCCAGCAGCACCGAGAGGGGAGTTGGCTACACCTTC
V gene: TRBV28; D gene: .; J gene: TRBJ1-5; clone size: .; CDR3 protein: CASSFRVGPQPQHF; CDR3 DNA: TGTGCCAGCAGTTTCAGGGTGGGTCCTCAGCCCCAGCATTTT
V gene: TRBV6-1; D gene: TRBD1; J gene: TRBJ2-7; clone size: .; CDR3 protein: CASSDSGTGDHEQYF; CDR3 DNA: TGTGCCAGCAGTGATTCCGGGACAGGGGACCACGAGCAGTACTTC
V gene: TRBV29-1; D gene: TRBD2; J gene: TRBJ2-1; clone size: .; CDR3 protein: CSVDRGRGGNEQFF; CDR3 DNA: TGCAGCGTTGATCGCGGGAGAGGCGGCAATGAGCAGTTCTTC
V gene: TRBV19; D gene: TRBD2; J gene: TRBJ2-1; clone size: .; CDR3 protein: CASSIVGGPPNEQFF; CDR3 DNA: TGTGCCAGTAGTATAGTGGGAGGGCCCCCCAATGAGCAGTTCTTC
V gene: TRBV7-9; D gene: .; J gene: TRBJ1-2; clone size: .; CDR3 protein: CASSLEGGVGTGYTF; CDR3 DNA: TGTGCCAGCAGCTTAGAGGGAGGAGTGGGGACCGGCTACACCTTC
V gene: TRBV19; D gene: .; J gene: TRBJ2-7; clone size: .; CDR3 protein: CASSPLGGGRYEQYF; CDR3 DNA: TGTGCCAGTAGTCCCCTCGGGGGAGGACGTTACGAGCAGTACTTC
V gene: TRBV28; D gene: TRBD2; J gene: TRBJ2-7; clone size: .; CDR3 protein: CASSLGFLAGGPKYEQYF; CDR3 DNA: TGTGCCAGCAGCCTAGGGTTTTTGGCGGGAGGGCCGAAGTACGAGCAGTACTTC
V gene: TRBV9; D gene: .; J gene: TRBJ1-2; clone size: .; CDR3 protein: CASSELLPDGYTF; CDR3 DNA: TGTGCCAGCAGCGAACTCCTGCCGGATGGCTACACCTTC
V gene: TRBV5-6; D gene: TRBD1; J gene: TRBJ1-2; clone size: .; CDR3 protein: CASSQGTVGGYTF; CDR3 DNA: TGTGCCAGCAGCCAAGGGACAGTCGGCGGCTACACCTTC
V gene: TRBV7-9; D gene: .; J gene: TRBJ2-7; clone size: .; CDR3 protein: CASSSPEASYEQYF; CDR3 DNA: TGTGCCAGCAGCTCTCCTGAGGCATCCTACGAGCAGTACTTC
V gene: TRBV27; D gene: .; J gene: TRBJ2-7; clone size: .; CDR3 protein: CASSLTGLSYEQYF; CDR3 DNA: TGTGCCAGCAGTTTAACGGGTTTGTCCTACGAGCAGTACTTC
V gene: TRBV5-1; D gene: TRBD2; J gene: TRBJ2-3; clone size: .; CDR3 protein: CASSLATSGTPGDTQYF; CDR3 DNA: TGCGCCAGCAGCCTCGCTACTAGCGGAACTCCGGGGGATACGCAGTATTTT
V gene: TRBV27; D gene: TRBD1; J gene: TRBJ2-7; clone size: .; CDR3 protein: CASTANSDRGVHEQYF; CDR3 DNA: TGTGCCAGCACCGCGAATTCGGACAGGGGGGTCCACGAGCAGTACTTC
V gene: TRBV5-5; D gene: TRBD1; J gene: TRBJ1-1; clone size: .; CDR3 protein: CASSSLTTGAVAFF; CDR3 DNA: TGTGCCAGCAGCTCCTTGACGACAGGGGCCGTGGCTTTCTTT
V gene: TRBV13; D gene: .; J gene: TRBJ2-7; clone size: .; CDR3 protein: CASSLGRVDEQYF; CDR3 DNA: TGTGCCAGCAGCTTAGGACGCGTAGACGAGCAGTACTTC
V gene: TRBV11-2; D gene: .; J gene: TRBJ2-3; clone size: few; CDR3 protein: CASSSEDTQYF; CDR3 DNA: TGTGCCAGCAGCTCGGAAGATACGCAGTATTTT
V gene: TRBV27; D gene: .; J gene: TRBJ2-1; clone size: .; CDR3 protein: CASSRGAEQFF; CDR3 DNA: TGTGCCAGCAGCAGGGGAGCAGAGCAGTTCTTC
V gene: TRBV6-6; D gene: .; J gene: TRBJ1-1; clone size: .; CDR3 protein: CASSYSTEAFF; CDR3 DNA: TGTGCCAGCAGTTACTCTACTGAAGCTTTCTTT
V gene: TRBV28; D gene: .; J gene: TRBJ1-5; clone size: once; CDR3 protein: CASTLNTGFGEYKPQHF; CDR3 DNA: TGTGCCAGCACGCTGAACACCGGCTTTGGAGAGTATAAGCCCCAGCATTTT
V gene: TRBV19; D gene: TRBD1; J gene: TRBJ2-7; clone size: .; CDR3 protein: CASMMTGGYEQYF; CDR3 DNA: TGTGCCAGTATGATGACAGGGGGCTACGAGCAGTACTTC
V gene: TRBV5-4; D gene: .; J gene: TRBJ2-1; clone size: .; CDR3 protein: CASSFQYEQFF; CDR3 DNA: TGTGCCAGCAGCTTTCAATATGAGCAGTTCTTC
V gene: TRBV10-1; D gene: .; J gene: TRBJ2-3; clone size: .; CDR3 protein: CASSGDGGPTSTDTQYF; CDR3 DNA: TGCGCCAGCAGTGGTGATGGAGGGCCGACTAGCACAGATACGCAGTATTTT
V gene: TRBV5-4; D gene: .; J gene: TRBJ2-7; clone size: .; CDR3 protein: CASSLARGSYEQYF; CDR3 DNA: TGTGCCAGCAGCTTGGCTAGGGGATCCTACGAGCAGTACTTC
V gene: TRBV21-1; D gene: .; J gene: TRBJ1-2; clone size: .; CDR3 protein: CASFMDGYGYTF; CDR3 DNA: TGTGCCAGCTTCATGGACGGGTATGGCTACACCTTC
V gene: TRBV9; D gene: .; J gene: TRBJ2-5; clone size: .; CDR3 protein: CASSVGVSKQETQYF; CDR3 DNA: TGTGCCAGCAGCGTAGGTGTCTCCAAACAAGAGACCCAGTACTTC
V gene: TRBV11-2; D gene: .; J gene: TRBJ2-7; clone size: .; CDR3 protein: CASSPPTHLREQYF; CDR3 DNA: TGTGCCAGCAGCCCACCGACGCACCTACGAGAGCAGTACTTC
V gene: TRBV28; D gene: .; J gene: TRBJ1-1; clone size: .; CDR3 protein: CASSVGGNTEAFF; CDR3 DNA: TGTGCCAGCAGTGTCGGTGGGAACACTGAAGCTTTCTTT
V gene: TRBV2; D gene: .; J gene: TRBJ2-7; clone size: once; CDR3 protein: CASSFSEQYF; CDR3 DNA: TGTGCCAGCAGTTTCAGCGAGCAGTACTTC